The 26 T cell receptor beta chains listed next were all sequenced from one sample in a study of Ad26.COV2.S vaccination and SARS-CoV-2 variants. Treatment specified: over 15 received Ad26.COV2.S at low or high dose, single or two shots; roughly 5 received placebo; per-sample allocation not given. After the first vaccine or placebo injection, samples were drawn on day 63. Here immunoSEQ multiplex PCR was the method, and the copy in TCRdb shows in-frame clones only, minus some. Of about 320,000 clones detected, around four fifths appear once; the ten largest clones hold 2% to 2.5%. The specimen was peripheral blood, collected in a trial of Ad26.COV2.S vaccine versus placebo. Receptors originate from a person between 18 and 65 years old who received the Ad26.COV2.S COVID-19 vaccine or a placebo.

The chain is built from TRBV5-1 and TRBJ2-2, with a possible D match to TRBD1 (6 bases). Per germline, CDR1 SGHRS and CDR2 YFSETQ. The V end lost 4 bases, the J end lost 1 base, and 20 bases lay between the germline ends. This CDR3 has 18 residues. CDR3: CASSDPKGGLMNTGELFF. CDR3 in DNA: TGCGCCAGCAGCGACCCGAAAGGGGGTTTGATGAACACCGGGGAGCTGTTTTTT.

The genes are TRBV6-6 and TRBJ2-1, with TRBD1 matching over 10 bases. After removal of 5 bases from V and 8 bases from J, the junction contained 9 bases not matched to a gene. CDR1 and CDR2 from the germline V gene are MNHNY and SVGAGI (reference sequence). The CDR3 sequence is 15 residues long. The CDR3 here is CASSTGTGDSDEQFF. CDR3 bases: TGTGCCAGCAGTACCGGGACAGGGGATTCAGATGAGCAGTTCTTC.

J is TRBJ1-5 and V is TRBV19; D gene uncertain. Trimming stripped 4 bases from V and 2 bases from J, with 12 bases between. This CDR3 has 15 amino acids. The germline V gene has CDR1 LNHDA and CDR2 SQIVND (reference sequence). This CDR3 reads CASSKKGDGNQPQHF. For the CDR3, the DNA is TGTGCCAGTAGTAAGAAGGGCGATGGCAATCAGCCCCAGCATTTT.

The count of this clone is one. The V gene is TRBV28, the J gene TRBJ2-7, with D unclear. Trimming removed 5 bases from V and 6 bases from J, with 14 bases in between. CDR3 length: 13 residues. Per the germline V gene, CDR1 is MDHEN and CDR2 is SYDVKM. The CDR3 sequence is CASSPPPGGEQYF. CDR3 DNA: TGTGCCAGCAGTCCCCCCCCGGGTGGCGAGCAGTACTTC. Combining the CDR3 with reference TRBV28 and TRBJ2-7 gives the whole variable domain DVKVTQSSRYLVKRTGEKVFLECVQDMDHENMFWYRQDPGLGLRLIYFSYDVKMKEKGDIPEGYSVSREKKERFSLILESASTNQTSMYLCASSPPPGGEQYFGPGTRLTVT.

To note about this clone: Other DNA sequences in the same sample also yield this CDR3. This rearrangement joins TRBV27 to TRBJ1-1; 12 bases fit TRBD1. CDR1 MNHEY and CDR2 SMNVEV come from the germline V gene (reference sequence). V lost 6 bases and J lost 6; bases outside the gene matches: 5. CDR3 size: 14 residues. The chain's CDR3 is CASSRDRGLSEAFF. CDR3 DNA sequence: TGTGCCAGCAGCCGGGACAGGGGGCTTTCTGAAGCTTTCTTT.

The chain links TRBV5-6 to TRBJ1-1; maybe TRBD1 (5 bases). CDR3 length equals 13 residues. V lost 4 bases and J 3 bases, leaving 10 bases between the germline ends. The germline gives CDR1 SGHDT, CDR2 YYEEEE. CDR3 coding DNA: TGTGCCAGCAGCGCGTCCAGGGACACTGAAGCTTTCTTT. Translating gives CASSASRDTEAFF.

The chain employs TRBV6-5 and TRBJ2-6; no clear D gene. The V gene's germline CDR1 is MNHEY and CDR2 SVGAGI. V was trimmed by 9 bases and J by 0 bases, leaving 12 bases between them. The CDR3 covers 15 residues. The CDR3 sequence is CASKKPSSGANVLTF. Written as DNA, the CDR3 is TGTGCCAGTAAGAAACCCAGCTCTGGGGCCAACGTCCTGACTTTC.

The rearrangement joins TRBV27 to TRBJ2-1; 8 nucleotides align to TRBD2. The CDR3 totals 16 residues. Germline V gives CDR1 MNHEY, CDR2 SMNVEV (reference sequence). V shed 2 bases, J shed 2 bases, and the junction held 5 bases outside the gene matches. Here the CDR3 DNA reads TGTGCCAGCAGTTTAGGTAGCGGGGAGACCTACAATGAGCAGTTCTTC. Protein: CASSLGSGETYNEQFF.

The CDR3 sequence: CASSQGTDSYEQYF. DNA for the CDR3: TGTGCCAGCAGCCAAGGGACGGACTCCTACGAGCAGTACTTC. The chain uses TRBV4-2 and TRBJ2-7, with D unresolved. Germline CDR1 and CDR2: LGHNA and YNFKEQ. The germline V and J ends were trimmed by 1 base and 0 bases, with 7 bases remaining between them. The CDR3 extends over 14 amino acids.

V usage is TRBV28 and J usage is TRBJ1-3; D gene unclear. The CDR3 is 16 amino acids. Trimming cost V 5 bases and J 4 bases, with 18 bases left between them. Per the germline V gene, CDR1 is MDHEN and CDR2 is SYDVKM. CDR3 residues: CASSPTPVLGGNTIYF. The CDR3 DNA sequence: TGTGCCAGCAGTCCGACCCCCGTCTTGGGGGGAAACACCATATATTTT.

The CDR3 reads CAISDLGAGNTGELFF. In DNA form, the CDR3 reads TGTGCCATCAGTGACCTAGGGGCGGGGAACACCGGGGAGCTGTTTTTT. The V gene is TRBV10-3, the J gene TRBJ2-2; D is perhaps TRBD1 or TRBD2 (5 bases each). V lost 3 bases to trimming and J lost 1 base, with 12 bases between them. The CDR3 is 16 amino acids. Per germline, CDR1 ENHRY and CDR2 SYGVKD.

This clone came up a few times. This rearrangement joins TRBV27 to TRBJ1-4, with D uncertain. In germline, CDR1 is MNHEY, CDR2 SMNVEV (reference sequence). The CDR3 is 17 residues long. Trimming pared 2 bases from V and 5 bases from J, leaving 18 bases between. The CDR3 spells CASSLIPFPSENEKLFF. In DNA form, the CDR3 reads TGTGCCAGCAGTTTAATCCCCTTTCCCTCAGAAAATGAAAAACTGTTTTTT.

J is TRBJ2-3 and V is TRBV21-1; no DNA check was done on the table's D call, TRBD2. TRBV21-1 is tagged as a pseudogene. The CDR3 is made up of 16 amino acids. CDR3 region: CASSKGGRGSTDTQYF. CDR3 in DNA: TGTGCCAGCAGCAAAGGGGGGCGGGGGAGCACAGATACGCAGTATTTT.

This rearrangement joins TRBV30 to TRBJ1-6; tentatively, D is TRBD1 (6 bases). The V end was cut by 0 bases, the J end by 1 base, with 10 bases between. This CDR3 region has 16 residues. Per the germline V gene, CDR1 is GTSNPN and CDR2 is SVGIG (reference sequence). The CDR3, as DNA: TGTGCCTGGAGTGTAGCAGGGGCTTCCTATAATTCACCCCTCCACTTT. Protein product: CAWSVAGASYNSPLHF.

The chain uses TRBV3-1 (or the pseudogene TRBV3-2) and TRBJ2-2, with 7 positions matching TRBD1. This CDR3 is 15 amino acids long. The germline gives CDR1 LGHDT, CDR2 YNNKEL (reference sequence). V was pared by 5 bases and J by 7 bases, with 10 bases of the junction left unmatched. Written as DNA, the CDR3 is TGTGCCAGCAGCGCCCTAGGGGGCGCCGGCGGGGAGCTGTTTTTT. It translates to CASSALGGAGGELFF.

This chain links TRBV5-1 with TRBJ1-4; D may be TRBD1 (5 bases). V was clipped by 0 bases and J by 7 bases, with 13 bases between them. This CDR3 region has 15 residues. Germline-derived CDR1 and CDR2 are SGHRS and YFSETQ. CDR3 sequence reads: CASSLGEGRGEKLFF. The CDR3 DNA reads TGCGCCAGCAGCTTGGGCGAGGGGAGGGGTGAAAAACTGTTTTTT.

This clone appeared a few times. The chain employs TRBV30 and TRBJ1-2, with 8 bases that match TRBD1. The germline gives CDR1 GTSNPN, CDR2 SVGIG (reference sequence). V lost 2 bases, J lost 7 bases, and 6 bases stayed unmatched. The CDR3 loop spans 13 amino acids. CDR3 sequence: CAWSIGQGSGYTF. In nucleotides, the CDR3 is TGTGCCTGGAGTATCGGACAGGGAAGTGGCTACACCTTC.

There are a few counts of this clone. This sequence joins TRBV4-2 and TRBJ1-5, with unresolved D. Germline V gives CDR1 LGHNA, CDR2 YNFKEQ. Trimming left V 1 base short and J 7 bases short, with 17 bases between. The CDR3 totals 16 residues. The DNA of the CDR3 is TGTGCCAGCAGCCAAGGTGGTCCAGGCATATTCCAGCCCCAGCATTTT. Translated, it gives CASSQGGPGIFQPQHF.

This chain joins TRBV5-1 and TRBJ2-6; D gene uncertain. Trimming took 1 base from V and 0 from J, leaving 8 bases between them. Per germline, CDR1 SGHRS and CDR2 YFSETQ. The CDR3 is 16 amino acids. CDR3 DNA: TGCGCCAGCAGCTTGATGGCAGACTCTGGGGCCAACGTCCTGACTTTC. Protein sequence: CASSLMADSGANVLTF.

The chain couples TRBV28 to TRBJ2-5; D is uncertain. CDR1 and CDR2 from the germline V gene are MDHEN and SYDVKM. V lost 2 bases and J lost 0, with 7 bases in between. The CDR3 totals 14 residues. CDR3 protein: CASSLRQHQETQYF. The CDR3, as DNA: TGTGCCAGCAGTTTACGACAACACCAAGAGACCCAGTACTTC.

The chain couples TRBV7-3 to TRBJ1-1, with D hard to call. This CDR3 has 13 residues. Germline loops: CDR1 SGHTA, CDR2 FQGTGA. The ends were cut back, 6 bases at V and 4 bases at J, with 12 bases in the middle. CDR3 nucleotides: TGTGCCAGCAGTCACGGAAAGGGCACTGAAGCTTTCTTT. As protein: CASSHGKGTEAFF.

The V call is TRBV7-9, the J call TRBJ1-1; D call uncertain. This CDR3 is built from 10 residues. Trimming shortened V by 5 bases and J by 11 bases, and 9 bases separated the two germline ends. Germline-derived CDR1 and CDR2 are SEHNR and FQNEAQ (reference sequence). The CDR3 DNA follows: TGTGCCAGCAGCGTAATAGGGGCTTTCTTT. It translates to CASSVIGAFF.

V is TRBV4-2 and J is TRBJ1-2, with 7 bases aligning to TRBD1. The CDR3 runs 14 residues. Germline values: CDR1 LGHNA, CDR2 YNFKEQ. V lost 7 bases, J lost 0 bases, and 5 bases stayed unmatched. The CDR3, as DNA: TGTGCCAGCAATTCAGGGGGTACTAACTATGGCTACACCTTC. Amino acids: CASNSGGTNYGYTF.

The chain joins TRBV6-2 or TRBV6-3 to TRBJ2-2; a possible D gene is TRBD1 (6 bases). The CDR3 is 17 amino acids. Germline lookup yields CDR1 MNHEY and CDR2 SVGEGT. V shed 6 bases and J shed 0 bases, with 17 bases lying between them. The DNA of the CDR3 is TGTGCCAGCAGCCCTGGACAGCCAGCCTCGAACACCGGGGAGCTGTTTTTT. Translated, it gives CASSPGQPASNTGELFF.

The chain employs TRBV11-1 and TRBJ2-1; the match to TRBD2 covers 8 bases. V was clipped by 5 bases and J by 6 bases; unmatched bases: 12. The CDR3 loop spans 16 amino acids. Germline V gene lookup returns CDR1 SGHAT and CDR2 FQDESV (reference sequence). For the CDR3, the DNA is TGTGCCAGCAGCCCCCGGGGGCGGGGGGCCGGCAATGAGCAGTTCTTC. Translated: CASSPRGRGAGNEQFF.

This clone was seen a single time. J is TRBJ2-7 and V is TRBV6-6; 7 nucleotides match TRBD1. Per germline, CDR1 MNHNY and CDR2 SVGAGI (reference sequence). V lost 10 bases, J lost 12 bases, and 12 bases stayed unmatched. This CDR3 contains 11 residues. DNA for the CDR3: TGTGCCACGTTAAACAGGGGATTTCGGTACTTC. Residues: CATLNRGFRYF.